Below are 18 T cell receptor beta chains sequenced from a single sample in a study of T-cell reconstitution after alpha-beta-depleted transplantation in children. Molecular barcoding with unique molecular identifiers was used for the TCRbeta library. Using its own MiXCR run on the PCR reads, TCRdb lists one record per CDR3 protein. The sample lists 200,000 to 300,000 distinct CDR3 sequences; 8.2% were seen once. Sequencing used PBMCs, mostly from graft donor cells, obtained 180 days after TCRalphabeta/CD19-depleted stem cell transplant. These receptors came from a male patient aged 10 to 17 who had a stem cell transplant for acute lymphoblastic leukemia, so the T cells may come from the graft donor.

This clonotype showed up many times. The chain uses TRBV5-1 and TRBJ1-4; D not certain. Germline CDR1 is SGHRS and CDR2 is YFSETQ. Between the trimmed V and J ends, which lost 4 bases and 1 base, there was a span of 2 bases. The CDR3 spans 12 residues. The CDR3 protein is CASSITNEKLFF. As DNA, the CDR3 is TGCGCCAGCAGCATAACTAATGAAAAACTGTTTTTT.

This clonotype was counted many times. The rearrangement uses TRBV15 and TRBJ1-3; D gene ambiguous. The germline V and J ends were trimmed by 2 bases and 1 base, with 6 bases remaining between them. CDR3 length: 14 residues. Germline V CDR1 and CDR2: LNHNV, YYDKDF (reference sequence). For the CDR3, the DNA is TGTGCCACCAGCAGAATGAAATCTGGAAACACCATATATTTT. Translation: CATSRMKSGNTIYF.

The table lists this clonotype with many counts. The chain uses TRBV3-1 and TRBJ2-3; no clear D gene. This CDR3 has 13 residues. V was cut by 1 base and J by 5 bases, with 7 bases left in between. The germline CDR1 and CDR2 sequences are LGHDT and YNNKEL (reference sequence). CDR3 nucleotide sequence: TGTGCCAGCAGCCAAGCCCGAATAGATACGCAGTATTTT. Encoded protein: CASSQARIDTQYF.

This chain uses TRBV7-9 with TRBJ1-1; 8 nucleotides match TRBD1. V shed 1 base and J 1 base; nucleotides not matched to a gene: 2. The germline V gene has CDR1 SEHNR and CDR2 FQNEAQ (reference sequence). The CDR3 is made up of 15 amino acids. CDR3 DNA: TGTGCCAGCAGCTTAGGGGGGACAGGGAACACTGAAGCTTTCTTT. Its protein product is CASSLGGTGNTEAFF. The full variable domain, with the rest looked up from reference TRBV7-9 and TRBJ1-1, is DTGVSQNPRHKITKRGQNVTFRCDPISEHNRLYWYRQTLGQGPEFLTYFQNEAQLEKSRLLSDRFSAERPKGSFSTLEIQRTEQGDSAMYLCASSLGGTGNTEAFFGQGTRLTVV.

This clonotype was seen at least ten times. The CDR3 sequence is CASSFPDRDYGYTF. For the CDR3, the DNA is TGTGCCAGCAGTTTTCCGGACAGGGACTATGGCTACACCTTC. The V gene is TRBV6-5, the J gene TRBJ1-2; 8 bases fit TRBD1. Germline CDR1 MNHEY, CDR2 SVGAGI. Trimming took 4 bases from V and 3 from J; bases not matched to a gene: 4. This CDR3 has 14 residues.

At least ten counts were recorded for this clonotype. This chain links TRBV20-1 with TRBJ1-1; D unresolved. The V end was cut by 2 bases, the J end by 4 bases, with 14 bases between. The CDR3 consists of 14 residues. Looked up from germline, CDR1 is DFQATT and CDR2 is SNEGSKA (reference sequence). CDR3 bases: TGCAGTGCTAGAATTGGAGGACCGCGCACTGAAGCTTTCTTT. Translating gives CSARIGGPRTEAFF.

There are many counts of this clonotype. The V gene is TRBV7-6, the J gene TRBJ2-1, with unresolved D. V was shortened by 2 bases and J by 3 bases, with 11 bases between the two germline ends. The germline V gene has CDR1 SGHVS and CDR2 FNYEAQ. The CDR3 contains 15 residues. The CDR3 DNA reads as TGTGCCAGCAGCTTAAGAGAGACGCACTACAATGAGCAGTTCTTC. The encoded protein is CASSLRETHYNEQFF.

This clonotype has at least ten counts. The DNA for the CDR3 is TGCAGCGCGGGACAGGGGGATCCCGGGGAGCTGTTTTTT. Its protein product is CSAGQGDPGELFF. The J gene is TRBJ2-2, the V gene TRBV29-1, with TRBD1 identical over 11 bases. V lost 7 bases and J lost 6; bases outside the gene matches: 4. This CDR3 is 13 amino acids long. The germline gives CDR1 SQVTM, CDR2 ANQGSEA.

This clonotype came up many times. The chain joins TRBV15 to TRBJ1-1; the D gene is possibly TRBD1 (6 bases). The V gene's germline CDR1 is LNHNV and CDR2 YYDKDF (reference sequence). This CDR3 is built from 13 residues. Trimming stripped 7 bases from V and 0 bases from J, with 9 bases between. This chain's CDR3 is CATKGGLNTEAFF. CDR3 DNA sequence: TGTGCCACCAAGGGGGGTTTGAACACTGAAGCTTTCTTT.

This clonotype has at least ten counts. This sequence joins TRBV10-1 and TRBJ2-3; 15 nucleotides match TRBD2. CDR1 WNHNN and CDR2 SYGVQD come from the germline V gene (reference sequence). J gave up 4 bases and V 4 bases, and 3 bases lay outside the gene matches. The CDR3 totals 16 residues. CDR3 sequence: CASSAGLAGGADTQYF. Here the CDR3 DNA reads TGCGCCAGCAGTGCGGGACTAGCGGGAGGAGCAGATACGCAGTATTTT.

This clonotype was recorded many times. The chain is built from TRBV5-1 and TRBJ2-7; D possibly corresponds to TRBD1 (5 bases). This CDR3 comprises 15 residues. The V end lost 1 base, the J end lost 3 bases, and 14 bases lay between the germline ends. Germline loops: CDR1 SGHRS, CDR2 YFSETQ. CDR3 DNA: TGCGCCAGCAGCTTGTCAGGGATTGGGGTCTACGAGCAGTACTTC. Translation gives CASSLSGIGVYEQYF.

This clonotype was counted at least ten times. The CDR3 region is CASSLESRGGTDTQYF. The CDR3, as DNA: TGTGCCAGCAGCTTAGAGTCCAGGGGAGGCACAGATACGCAGTATTTT. The rearrangement links TRBV13 to TRBJ2-3, with a weak D call TRBD1 (6 bases). Deletions cut 1 base from V and 1 base from J, with 12 bases between. The CDR3 contains 16 residues. Germline V CDR1 and CDR2: PRHDT, FYEKMQ (reference sequence).

In regard to this clonotype: This could be a read error, since a much larger clone is one nucleotide away. The rearrangement joins TRBV12-3 or TRBV12-4 to TRBJ1-2; possibly TRBD1 for D (6 bases). CDR3 size: 16 residues. The CDR3 is CASTLMPGQQNYGYTF. The CDR3 nucleotides are TGTGCCAGCACTTTAATGCCAGGACAGCAGAACTATGGCTACACCTTC.

This clonotype came up many times. The V and J genes are TRBV3-1 and TRBJ1-3, with D hard to call. The CDR3 has 15 amino acids. The germline V and J ends were trimmed by 0 bases and 0 bases, with 6 bases remaining between them. In germline, CDR1 is LGHDT, CDR2 YNNKEL (reference sequence). The CDR3 is CASSQEMLSGNTIYF. DNA of the CDR3: TGTGCCAGCAGCCAAGAGATGCTCTCTGGAAACACCATATATTTT.

This clonotype has at least ten counts. V gene TRBV5-1 combines with J gene TRBJ2-7; TRBD2 agrees at 9 bases. The CDR3 spans 16 residues. With 0 bases clipped from V and 7 bases from J, the junction kept 11 bases outside the gene matches. CDR1 and CDR2 (germline): SGHRS, YFSETQ. The CDR3 reads CASSLGLAGLSREQYF. CDR3 nucleotide sequence: TGCGCCAGCAGCTTGGGGCTAGCGGGACTTTCGAGGGAGCAGTACTTC.

This clonotype has at least ten counts. The V and J genes are TRBV12-3 or TRBV12-4 and TRBJ1-2, with TRBD1 as a possible D gene (6 bases). V was trimmed by 2 bases and J by 0 bases, leaving 13 bases between them. The CDR3 is made up of 16 amino acids. In DNA form, the CDR3 reads TGTGCCAGCAGTTTAAACAGGGCCGCAGCTAACTATGGCTACACCTTC. This sequence encodes CASSLNRAAANYGYTF.

This clonotype was found many times. The V gene is TRBV28, the J gene TRBJ1-2, with D hard to call. CDR1 MDHEN and CDR2 SYDVKM come from the germline V gene. The CDR3 is 12 amino acids. V shed 10 bases and J shed 0 bases, with 9 bases lying between them. For the CDR3, the DNA is TGTGCCACCAGGACCGCTAACTATGGCTACACCTTC. Translating gives CATRTANYGYTF.

This clonotype was counted many times. The chain joins TRBV28 to TRBJ1-3, with a weak D call TRBD1 (6 bases). CDR1 is MDHEN and CDR2 is SYDVKM in the germline V gene. Trimming took off 5 bases at V and 11 bases at J, with 16 bases between the two ends. The CDR3 runs 13 residues. CDR3 region: CASSIGQRTAIYF. The CDR3 DNA is TGTGCCAGCAGTATCGGACAGAGAACGGCCATATATTTT.